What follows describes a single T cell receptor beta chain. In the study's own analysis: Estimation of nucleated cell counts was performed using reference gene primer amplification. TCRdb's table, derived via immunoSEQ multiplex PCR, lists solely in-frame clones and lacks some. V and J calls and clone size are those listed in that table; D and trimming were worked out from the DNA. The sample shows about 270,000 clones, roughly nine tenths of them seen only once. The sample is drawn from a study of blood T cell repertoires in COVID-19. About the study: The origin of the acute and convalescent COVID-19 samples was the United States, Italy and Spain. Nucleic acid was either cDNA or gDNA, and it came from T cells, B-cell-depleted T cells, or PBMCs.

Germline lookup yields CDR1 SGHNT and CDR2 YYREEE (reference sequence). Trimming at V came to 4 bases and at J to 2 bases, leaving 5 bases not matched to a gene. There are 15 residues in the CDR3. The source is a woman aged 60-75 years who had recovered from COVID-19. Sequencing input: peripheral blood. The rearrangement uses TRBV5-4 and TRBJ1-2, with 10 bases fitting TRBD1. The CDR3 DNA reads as TGTGCCAGCAGCCAAGGGGACAGGGGCAACTATGGCTACACCTTC. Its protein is CASSQGDRGNYGYTF. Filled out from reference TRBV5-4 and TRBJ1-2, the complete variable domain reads ETGVTQSPTHLIKTRGQQVTLRCSSQSGHNTVSWYQQALGQGPQFIFQYYREEENGRGNFPPRFSGLQFPNYSSELNVNALELDDSALYLCASSQGDRGNYGYTFGSGTRLTVV.